This T cell receptor beta chain was captured in a study of blood T cell repertoires in COVID-19. For the study at large: COVID-19 samples from acute and convalescent phases originated in the United States, Italy and Spain. T cells, B-cell-depleted T cells, or PBMCs provided the cDNA or gDNA that served as material.

CDR3 length: 15 amino acids. V lost 4 bases and J lost 4, with 16 bases in between. CDR1 and CDR2 (germline): LGHDT, YNNKEL (reference sequence). TCRdb keeps only in-frame clones here, not all; method: immunoSEQ multiplex PCR. Of 250,000 to 350,000 clones listed, 70% to 90% are singletons. Cohorts were determined from participant-reported clinical history. Each recovered donor of Cohort 3 presented with two negative PCRs, clearance, or symptom resolution. The V call is TRBV3-1 (or the pseudogene TRBV3-2), the J call TRBJ1-1; D is perhaps TRBD1 (5 bases). The specimen sequenced was PBMCs or T cells enriched from blood (not recorded which). This TCR derives from a woman in her 30s who had recovered from COVID-19. CDR3 in DNA: TGTGCCAGCAGCCCTCGTGACAGACGCGGCACTGAAGCTTTCTTT. It is translated as CASSPRDRRGTEAFF.